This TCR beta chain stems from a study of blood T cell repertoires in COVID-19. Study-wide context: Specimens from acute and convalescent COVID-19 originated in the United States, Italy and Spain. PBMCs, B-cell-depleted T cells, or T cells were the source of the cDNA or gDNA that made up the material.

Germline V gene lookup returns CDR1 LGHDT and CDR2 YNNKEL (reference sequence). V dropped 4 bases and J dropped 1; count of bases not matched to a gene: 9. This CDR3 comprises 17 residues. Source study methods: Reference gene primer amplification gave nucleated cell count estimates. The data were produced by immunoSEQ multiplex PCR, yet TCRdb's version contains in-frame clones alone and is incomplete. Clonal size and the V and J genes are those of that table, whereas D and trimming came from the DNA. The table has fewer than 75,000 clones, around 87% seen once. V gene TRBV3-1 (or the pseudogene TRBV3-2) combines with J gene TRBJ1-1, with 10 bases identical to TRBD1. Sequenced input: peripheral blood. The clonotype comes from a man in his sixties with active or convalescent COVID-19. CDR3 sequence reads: CASSRGDRGRGNTEAFF. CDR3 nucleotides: TGTGCCAGCAGCCGGGGTGACAGGGGGCGAGGGAACACTGAAGCTTTCTTT.